This T cell receptor (beta chain) came from a study of T cells in Graves' hyperthyroidism and ophthalmopathy. Study observations and caveats: It was a median around 6 months before onset that the model predicted ophthalmopathy.

About this clonotype: Antigen: not known.

Graves' hyperthyroidism without ophthalmopathy progression within 18 months was termed stable. Amplification of TCR beta CDR3 regions used RNA as the template. The HTBI primer set was used in a first-round RT-PCR of the TCR CDR3. From the multiplex PCR reads, TCRdb called clonotypes with MiXCR, one entry per CDR3 protein. Of 500,000 to 750,000 distinct CDR3 sequences in the sample, 35% to 55% were seen once. V was clipped by 3 bases and J by 0 bases, with 10 bases between them. The CDR3 extends over 16 amino acids. From germline, CDR1 is SGHRS and CDR2 YFSETQ. The chain recombines TRBV5-1 with TRBJ2-6; D unclear. This receptor was taken from a woman younger than 30 with Graves' hyperthyroidism. The sequencing input was peripheral blood or thyroid tissue (not recorded which). CDR3 sequence (DNA): TGCGCCAGCAGCTCCTCCCCGGCCTCTGGGGCCAACGTCCTGACTTTC. It encodes CASSSSPASGANVLTF.